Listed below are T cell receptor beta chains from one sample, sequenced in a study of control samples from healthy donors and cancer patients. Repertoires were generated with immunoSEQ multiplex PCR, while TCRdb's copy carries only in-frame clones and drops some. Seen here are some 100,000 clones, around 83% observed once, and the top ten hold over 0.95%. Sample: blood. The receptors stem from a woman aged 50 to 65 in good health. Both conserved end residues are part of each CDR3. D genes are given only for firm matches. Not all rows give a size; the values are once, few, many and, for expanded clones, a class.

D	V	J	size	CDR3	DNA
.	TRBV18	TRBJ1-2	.	CASSPPGRYYGYTF	TGTGCCAGCTCACCACCCGGAAGATACTATGGCTACACCTTC
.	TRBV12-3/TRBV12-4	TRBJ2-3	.	CASSRRETDTQYF	TGTGCCAGCAGTCGAAGGGAGACAGATACGCAGTATTTT
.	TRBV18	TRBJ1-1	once	CASSPPVGGHTEAFF	TGTGCCAGCTCACCACCGGTCGGCGGCCACACTGAAGCTTTCTTT
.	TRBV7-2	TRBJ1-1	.	CASSFPPWRGRGTEAFF	TGTGCCAGCAGCTTCCCACCATGGAGAGGCCGGGGCACTGAAGCTTTCTTT
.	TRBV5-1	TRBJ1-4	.	CASSLEGGGWEKLFF	TGCGCCAGCAGCTTGGAAGGGGGAGGTTGGGAAAAACTGTTTTTT
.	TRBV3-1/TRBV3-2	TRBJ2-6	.	CASSQDGGWGPGANVLTF	TGTGCCAGCAGCCAAGATGGTGGGTGGGGCCCTGGGGCCAACGTCCTGACTTTC
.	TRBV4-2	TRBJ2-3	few	CASSPLGNLDTQYF	TGTGCCAGCAGCCCCCTAGGTAACCTAGATACGCAGTATTTT
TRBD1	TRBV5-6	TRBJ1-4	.	CASSLGTGGSNEKLFF	TGTGCCAGCAGCTTGGGGACAGGGGGATCTAATGAAAAACTGTTTTTT
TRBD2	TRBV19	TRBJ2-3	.	CASSRTSGGLSTDTQYF	TGTGCCAGTAGTCGGACTAGCGGGGGCCTCAGCACAGATACGCAGTATTTT
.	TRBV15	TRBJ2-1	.	CATSRDSGAFNEQFF	TGTGCCACCAGCAGAGATTCGGGGGCCTTCAATGAGCAGTTCTTC
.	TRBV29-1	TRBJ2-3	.	CSAWDSARTDTQYF	TGCAGCGCATGGGACTCCGCGCGCACAGATACGCAGTATTTT
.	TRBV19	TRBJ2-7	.	CASSHRVSEQYF	TGTGCCAGTAGCCACAGGGTTTCCGAGCAGTACTTC
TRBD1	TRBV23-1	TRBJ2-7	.	CASSPGQAPLSYEQYF	TGCGCCAGCAGTCCCGGACAGGCGCCCCTCTCCTACGAGCAGTACTTC
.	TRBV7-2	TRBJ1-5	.	CASSFRQEQPQHF	TGTGCCAGCAGCTTTCGACAGGAACAGCCCCAGCATTTT
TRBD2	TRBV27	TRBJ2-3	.	CASSSERGQADTQYF	TGTGCCAGCAGTTCTGAGCGGGGTCAGGCAGATACGCAGTATTTT
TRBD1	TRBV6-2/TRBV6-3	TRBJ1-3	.	CASSKTGTASGNTIYF	TGTGCCAGCAGTAAGACAGGGACTGCCTCTGGAAACACCATATATTTT
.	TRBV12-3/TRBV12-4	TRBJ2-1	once	CASSPNYEQFF	TGTGCCAGCAGTCCGAACTATGAGCAGTTCTTC
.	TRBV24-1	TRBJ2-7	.	CATTDPGVSSYEQYF	TGTGCCACCACCGACCCCGGGGTCAGCTCCTACGAGCAGTACTTC
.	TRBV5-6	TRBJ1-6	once	CASSRKTWFGNSPLHF	TGTGCCAGCAGTCGTAAAACCTGGTTTGGTAATTCACCCCTCCACTTT
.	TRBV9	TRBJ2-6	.	CASSLRLGSGANVLTF	TGTGCCAGCAGCTTACGACTGGGCTCTGGGGCCAACGTCCTGACTTTC
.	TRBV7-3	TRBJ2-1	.	CASSRDPAVDEQFF	TGTGCCAGCAGCCGGGACCCAGCCGTCGATGAGCAGTTCTTC
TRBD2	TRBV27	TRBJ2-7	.	CASMTSGSSYEQYF	TGTGCCAGCATGACTAGCGGGAGCTCCTACGAGCAGTACTTC
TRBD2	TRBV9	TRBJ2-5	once	CASSSRLAGAETQYF	TGTGCCAGCAGCTCTCGACTAGCGGGGGCAGAGACCCAGTACTTC